This is a list of T cell receptor beta chains from one sample in a study of shared clonotypes between healthy human individuals. TCRdb's table, derived via immunoSEQ multiplex PCR, lists solely in-frame clones and lacks some. The sample lists approximately 500,000 clones, approximately 80% seen once, with 12% in the top ten. The sequenced sample consisted of PBMCs. The receptors originated from a woman in her thirties or forties in good health. Some clones in this sample may be carry-over from other donors' samples. The CDR3 runs from the conserved cysteine through the conserved F or W. The D gene is left open where the match is weak. Only part of the rows carry a size: once, few, many, or a class if the clone is expanded.

V	size	D	J	DNA	CDR3
TRBV5-4	.	TRBD1	TRBJ2-2	TGTGCCAGCAGCTCAAACAGGGGGCCCGGGGAGCTGTTTTTT	CASSSNRGPGELFF
TRBV7-2	.	TRBD1	TRBJ2-7	TGTGCCAGCAGCCAGAGGACAGGGGGCAACTACGAGCAGTACTTC	CASSQRTGGNYEQYF
TRBV11-3	.	.	TRBJ2-1	TGTGCCAGCAGCTTAGGCGAGACGACAGAGCAGTTCTTC	CASSLGETTEQFF
TRBV5-1	.	.	TRBJ1-3	TGCGCCAGCAGCTATGGTGGGGACCCAGGGGGAAACACCATATATTTT	CASSYGGDPGGNTIYF
TRBV18	.	.	TRBJ2-7	TGTGCCAGCTCACAGGATATGGTGTCCTACGAGCAGTACTTC	CASSQDMVSYEQYF
TRBV5-1	.	.	TRBJ2-2	TGCGCCAGCAGCACGGGCCCTGGTCACACCGGGGAGCTGTTTTTT	CASSTGPGHTGELFF
TRBV5-1	.	.	TRBJ2-3	TGCGCCAGCAGTGCTACAGGGTCGGCGCTTACAGATACGCAGTATTTT	CASSATGSALTDTQYF
TRBV10-2	.	TRBD1	TRBJ2-1	TGCGCCAGCAGGTCAGGGCGGGACAGGGACAAAAATGAGCAGTTCTTC	CASRSGRDRDKNEQFF
TRBV6-1	.	TRBD1	TRBJ2-7	TGTGCCAGCAGTGAACTTCCGTCCGGGACAGTCGGCTACGAGCAGTACTTC	CASSELPSGTVGYEQYF
TRBV2	.	TRBD2	TRBJ2-1	TGTGCCAGCAGGGTTAGCGGGACCCGGGAGCAGTTCTTC	CASRVSGTREQFF
TRBV6-5	.	TRBD2	TRBJ2-7	TGTGCCAGCAGTGACCTAGCGGGAGGCTACGAGCAGTACTTC	CASSDLAGGYEQYF
TRBV4-1	.	TRBD1	TRBJ1-1	TGCGCCAGCAGTCGGACAGGCAACACTGAAGCTTTCTTT	CASSRTGNTEAFF
TRBV5-4	.	TRBD1	TRBJ2-7	TGTGCCAGCAGCCCTGGACAGGGGGGCGAGCAGTACTTC	CASSPGQGGEQYF
TRBV27	.	.	TRBJ1-2	TGTGCCAGCAGTTTAGGTCCGGGATCTGGCTACACCTTC	CASSLGPGSGYTF
TRBV7-2	once	TRBD2	TRBJ2-1	TGTGCCAGCACTCCGGGGGGGACCTACAATGAGCAGTTCTTC	CASTPGGTYNEQFF
TRBV29-1	once	.	TRBJ2-7	TGCAGCGTTTCACCGGACGCCGCCTACGAGCAGTACTTC	CSVSPDAAYEQYF
TRBV5-1	.	TRBD1	TRBJ2-5	TGCGCCAGCATACCGGGACAGGGCCAAGAGACCCAGTACTTC	CASIPGQGQETQYF
TRBV9	.	.	TRBJ1-4	TGTGCCAGCAGCGTAGGGGGCGCGGGGAATGAAAAACTGTTTTTT	CASSVGGAGNEKLFF
TRBV11-3	.	.	TRBJ2-7	TGTGCCAGCAGCCCAGGGGCGGGAGCAGGTTACGAGCAGTACTTC	CASSPGAGAGYEQYF
TRBV5-1	.	TRBD1	TRBJ1-4	TGCGCCAGCAGCTTGGCCGGGACAGGGTCTGAAAAACTGTTTTTT	CASSLAGTGSEKLFF
TRBV27	.	.	TRBJ1-5	TGTGCCAGCAGTCCGCTGAATCAGCCCCAGCATTTT	CASSPLNQPQHF
TRBV4-2	few	.	TRBJ1-1	TGTGCCAGCAGCCAGGGGGCCTGGACTGAAGCTTTCTTT	CASSQGAWTEAFF
TRBV5-3	.	TRBD1	TRBJ2-7	TGTGCCAGAAGCCAATCAGGGGGCGCGGTCGAGCAGTACTTC	CARSQSGGAVEQYF
TRBV11-2	.	.	TRBJ2-7	TGTGCCAGCAGCTTAGCGGGAGTGCTAGACGAGCAGTACTTC	CASSLAGVLDEQYF
TRBV19	.	.	TRBJ2-2	TGTGCCAGTAGTATCGGGGGAGGCGGGACCGGGGAGCTGTTTTTT	CASSIGGGGTGELFF
TRBV5-4	many	TRBD1	TRBJ1-1	TGTGCCAGCAGCTTCGGGACAGGGGGCACTGAAGCTTTCTTT	CASSFGTGGTEAFF
TRBV18	.	.	TRBJ2-7	TGTGCCAGCTCACCACCATCTCTAGACTCCTACGAGCAGTACTTC	CASSPPSLDSYEQYF
TRBV6-1	.	.	TRBJ1-1	TGTGCCAGCAGTGAGGATTTCACTGAAGCTTTCTTT	CASSEDFTEAFF
TRBV2	.	TRBD2	TRBJ2-5	TGTGCCAGCAGGAGAGGTGGGCTAGCGGGAGTCAGCGAGACCCAGTACTTC	CASRRGGLAGVSETQYF
TRBV19	.	TRBD2	TRBJ2-1	TGTGCCAGTAGTATTCAAACGGGACTAACCTACAATGAGCAGTTCTTC	CASSIQTGLTYNEQFF
TRBV29-1	.	TRBD2	TRBJ2-5	TGCAGCGTCGGACTAGCGGGAGGAGAGCAGTACTTC	CSVGLAGGEQYF
TRBV30	.	.	TRBJ1-4	TGTGCCTGGAGTCCGGGACTGAATGAAAAACTGTTTTTT	CAWSPGLNEKLFF
TRBV2	.	.	TRBJ1-4	TGTGCCAGCACCAGATGGCAGGGTAATGAAAAACTGTTTTTT	CASTRWQGNEKLFF
TRBV10-3	.	TRBD2	TRBJ2-2	TGTGCCATCAAACCGGGACTAGCGCAACTAAGCGGGGAGCTGTTTTTT	CAIKPGLAQLSGELFF
TRBV7-2	.	TRBD1	TRBJ2-3	TGTGCCAGCAGCTTGACAGGGGGTCCAGATACGCAGTATTTT	CASSLTGGPDTQYF
TRBV6-5	.	.	TRBJ1-2	TGTGCCAGCAGGGCAGGAGGTAACTATGGCTACACCTTC	CASRAGGNYGYTF
TRBV6-1	few	.	TRBJ1-5	TGTGCCAGCAGCTCGACAGAGAATCAGCCCCAGCATTTT	CASSSTENQPQHF
TRBV5-4	.	.	TRBJ2-2	TGTGCCAGCAGCTTGTCGGTACTGAGGGGGGGCACCGGGGAGCTGTTTTTT	CASSLSVLRGGTGELFF
TRBV2	.	TRBD1	TRBJ1-3	TGTGCCAGCAGAGTGGACAGGGGAGCTGGAAACACCATATATTTT	CASRVDRGAGNTIYF
TRBV25-1	.	.	TRBJ2-2	TGTGCCAGCAGTGAACCGATAACCACCGGGGAGCTGTTTTTT	CASSEPITTGELFF
TRBV5-1	once	.	TRBJ1-4	TGCGCCAGCAGACTGCTGCCGGACGCCGGTAATGAAAAACTGTTTTTT	CASRLLPDAGNEKLFF
TRBV7-3	few	TRBD1	TRBJ2-1	TGTGCCAGCAGCTTATCATTCCGGGACAGGGTCAATGAGCAGTTCTTC	CASSLSFRDRVNEQFF
TRBV10-3	.	.	TRBJ1-5	TGTGCCATCAGTGAGTCGCGTGCGGTAAGCAATCAGCCCCAGCATTTT	CAISESRAVSNQPQHF
TRBV30	.	.	TRBJ2-7	TGTGCCTGGAGTACCCACTCCGGGACCCCTATGGGCGAGCAGTACTTC	CAWSTHSGTPMGEQYF
TRBV11-2	.	.	TRBJ2-7	TGTGCCAGCAGCTCAGCCGGGGACAAATTGTACGAGCAGTACTTC	CASSSAGDKLYEQYF
TRBV28	.	TRBD1	TRBJ1-2	TGTGCCAGCAGTTTATTGCAGGGGGCCTACACCTTC	CASSLLQGAYTF
TRBV27	.	TRBD2	TRBJ2-7	TGTGCCAGCAGTCTTCGGGGGACTAGCGGGAGCGGGGAGCAGTACTTC	CASSLRGTSGSGEQYF
TRBV2	.	.	TRBJ1-4	TGTGCCAGCAGGAACCCCTTCCAGGAAAAACTGTTTTTT	CASRNPFQEKLFF
TRBV5-1	.	TRBD1	TRBJ2-3	TGCGCCAGCAACTTGGGGACAGACAGCACAGATACGCAGTATTTT	CASNLGTDSTDTQYF
TRBV18	.	.	TRBJ2-3	TGTGCCAGCTCACTGAGGAGTAGCACAGATACGCAGTATTTT	CASSLRSSTDTQYF
TRBV14	few	.	TRBJ1-1	TGTGCCAGCACAAAGGGGAGTTACACTGAAGCTTTCTTT	CASTKGSYTEAFF
TRBV5-1	.	.	TRBJ2-1	TGCGCCAGCGCTACAGGAGGGGGTAGCTCCACCCTCAATGAGCAGTTCTTC	CASATGGGSSTLNEQFF
TRBV7-9	.	TRBD2	TRBJ2-1	TGTGCCAGCAGCCCCCTAGCGGGCCTCAATGAGCAGTTCTTC	CASSPLAGLNEQFF
TRBV7-8	.	TRBD2	TRBJ2-5	TGTGCCAGCAGCCTCCCATACAGGAAGCGGGGAGAGACCCAGTACTTC	CASSLPYRKRGETQYF
TRBV5-8	.	TRBD2	TRBJ2-1	TGTGCCAGCAGCCTGGGGACTAGCGGAAAGTACAATGAGCAGTTCTTC	CASSLGTSGKYNEQFF
TRBV5-1	few	.	TRBJ1-2	TGCGCCAGCAGCTTGGCGGGGAGGTCGGTATATGGCTACACCTTC	CASSLAGRSVYGYTF
TRBV15	once	TRBD1	TRBJ2-5	TGTGCCACCAGCCGGGACAGTCAAGAGACCCAGTACTTC	CATSRDSQETQYF
TRBV5-4	few	TRBD2	TRBJ2-2	TGTGCCAGCAGCTTAGTGCCGGGACTAGCTGCTGCCGGGGAGCTGTTTTTT	CASSLVPGLAAAGELFF
TRBV7-2	.	TRBD2	TRBJ2-7	TGTGCCAGCAGCGACCCCGGGAGGGGAGTAGGCGAGCAGTACTTC	CASSDPGRGVGEQYF
TRBV19	few	.	TRBJ1-1	TGTGCCAGTAAAGATCCGGGGGACCCAGTGAACACTGAAGCTTTCTTT	CASKDPGDPVNTEAFF